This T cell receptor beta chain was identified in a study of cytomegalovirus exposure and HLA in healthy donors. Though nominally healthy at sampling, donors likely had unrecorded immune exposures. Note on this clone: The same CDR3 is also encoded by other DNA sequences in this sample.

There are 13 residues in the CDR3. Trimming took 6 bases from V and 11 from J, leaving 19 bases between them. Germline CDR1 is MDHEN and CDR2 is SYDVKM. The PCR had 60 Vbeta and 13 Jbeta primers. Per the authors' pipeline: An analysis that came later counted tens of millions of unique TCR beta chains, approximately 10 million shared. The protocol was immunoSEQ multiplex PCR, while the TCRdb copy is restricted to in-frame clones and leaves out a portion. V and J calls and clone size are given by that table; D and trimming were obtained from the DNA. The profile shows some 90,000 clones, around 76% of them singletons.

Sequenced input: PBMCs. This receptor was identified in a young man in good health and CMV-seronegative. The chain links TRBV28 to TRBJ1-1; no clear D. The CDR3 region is CASSLGPWSNAFF. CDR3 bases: TGTGCCAGCAGCTTAGGGCCCTGGTCGAACGCTTTCTTT.